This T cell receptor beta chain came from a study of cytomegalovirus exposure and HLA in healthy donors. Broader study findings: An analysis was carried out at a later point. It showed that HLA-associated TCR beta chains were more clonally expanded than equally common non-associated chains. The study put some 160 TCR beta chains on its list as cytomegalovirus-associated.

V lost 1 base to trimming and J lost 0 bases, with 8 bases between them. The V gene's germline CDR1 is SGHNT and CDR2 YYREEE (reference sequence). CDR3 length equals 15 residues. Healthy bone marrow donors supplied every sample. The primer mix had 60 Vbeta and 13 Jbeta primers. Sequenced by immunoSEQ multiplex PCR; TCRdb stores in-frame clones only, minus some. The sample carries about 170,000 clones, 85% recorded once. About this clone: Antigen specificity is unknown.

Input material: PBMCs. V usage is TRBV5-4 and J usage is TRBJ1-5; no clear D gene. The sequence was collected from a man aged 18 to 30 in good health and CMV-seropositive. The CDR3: CASSLTGDSNQPQHF. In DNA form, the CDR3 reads TGTGCCAGCAGCTTGACCGGGGATAGCAATCAGCCCCAGCATTTT.